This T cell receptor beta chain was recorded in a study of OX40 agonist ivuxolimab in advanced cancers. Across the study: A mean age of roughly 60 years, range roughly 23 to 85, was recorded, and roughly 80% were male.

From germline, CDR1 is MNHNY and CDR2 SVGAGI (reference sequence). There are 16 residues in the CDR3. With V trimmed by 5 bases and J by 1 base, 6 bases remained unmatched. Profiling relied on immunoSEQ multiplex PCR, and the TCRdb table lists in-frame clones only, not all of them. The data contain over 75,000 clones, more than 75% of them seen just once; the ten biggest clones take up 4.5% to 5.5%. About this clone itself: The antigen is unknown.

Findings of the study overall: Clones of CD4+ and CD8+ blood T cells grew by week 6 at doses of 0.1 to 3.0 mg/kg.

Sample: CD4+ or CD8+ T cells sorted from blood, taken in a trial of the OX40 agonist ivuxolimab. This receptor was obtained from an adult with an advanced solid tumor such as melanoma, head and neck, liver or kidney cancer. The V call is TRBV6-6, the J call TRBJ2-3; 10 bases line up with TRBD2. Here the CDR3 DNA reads TGTGCCAGCAGTCGAACTAGCGGGACCGGCACAGATACGCAGTATTTT. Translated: CASSRTSGTGTDTQYF.